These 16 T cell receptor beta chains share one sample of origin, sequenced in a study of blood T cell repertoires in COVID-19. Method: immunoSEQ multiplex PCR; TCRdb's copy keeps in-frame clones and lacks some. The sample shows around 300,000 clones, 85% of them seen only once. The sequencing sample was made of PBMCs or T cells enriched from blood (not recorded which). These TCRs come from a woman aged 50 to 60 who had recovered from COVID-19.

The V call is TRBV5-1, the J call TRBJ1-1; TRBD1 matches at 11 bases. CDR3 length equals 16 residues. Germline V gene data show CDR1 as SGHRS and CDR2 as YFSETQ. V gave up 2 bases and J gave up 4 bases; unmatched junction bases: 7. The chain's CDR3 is CASSFSGTGGSTEAFF. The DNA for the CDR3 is TGCGCCAGCAGCTTCTCCGGGACAGGGGGTAGCACTGAAGCTTTCTTT.

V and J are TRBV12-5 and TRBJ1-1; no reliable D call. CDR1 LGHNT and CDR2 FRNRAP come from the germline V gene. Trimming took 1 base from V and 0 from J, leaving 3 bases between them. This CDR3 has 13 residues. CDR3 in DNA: TGTGCTAGTGGTTTGGAGCTGAACACTGAAGCTTTCTTT. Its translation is CASGLELNTEAFF.

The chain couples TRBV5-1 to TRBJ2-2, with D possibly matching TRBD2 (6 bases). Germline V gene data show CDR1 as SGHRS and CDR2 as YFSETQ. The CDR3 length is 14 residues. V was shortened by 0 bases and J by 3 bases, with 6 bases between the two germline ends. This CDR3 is CASSLGGDTGELFF. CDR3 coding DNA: TGCGCCAGCAGCTTGGGCGGGGACACCGGGGAGCTGTTTTTT.

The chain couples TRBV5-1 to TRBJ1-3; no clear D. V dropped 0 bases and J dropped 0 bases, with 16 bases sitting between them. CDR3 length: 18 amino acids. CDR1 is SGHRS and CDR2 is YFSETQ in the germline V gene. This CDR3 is CASSLGEVVPLSGNTIYF. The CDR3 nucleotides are TGCGCCAGCAGCTTGGGAGAAGTAGTCCCCCTCTCTGGAAACACCATATATTTT.

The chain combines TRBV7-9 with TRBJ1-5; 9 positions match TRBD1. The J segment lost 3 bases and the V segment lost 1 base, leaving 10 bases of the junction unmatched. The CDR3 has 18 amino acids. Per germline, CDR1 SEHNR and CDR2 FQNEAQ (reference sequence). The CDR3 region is CASSLDYEGQGVNQPQHF. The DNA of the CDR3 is TGTGCCAGCAGCTTAGATTACGAGGGACAGGGAGTCAATCAGCCCCAGCATTTT.

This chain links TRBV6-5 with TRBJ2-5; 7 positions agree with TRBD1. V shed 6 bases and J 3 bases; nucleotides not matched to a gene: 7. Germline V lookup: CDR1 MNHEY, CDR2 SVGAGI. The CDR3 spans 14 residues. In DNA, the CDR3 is TGTGCCAGCAGCAGCACGGGACAGAAAGAGACCCAGTACTTC. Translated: CASSSTGQKETQYF.

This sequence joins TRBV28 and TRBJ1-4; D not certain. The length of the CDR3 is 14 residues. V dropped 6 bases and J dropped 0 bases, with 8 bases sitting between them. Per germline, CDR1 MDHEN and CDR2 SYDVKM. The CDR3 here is CASREGSTNEKLFF. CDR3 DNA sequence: TGTGCCAGCAGGGAGGGATCAACTAATGAAAAACTGTTTTTT.

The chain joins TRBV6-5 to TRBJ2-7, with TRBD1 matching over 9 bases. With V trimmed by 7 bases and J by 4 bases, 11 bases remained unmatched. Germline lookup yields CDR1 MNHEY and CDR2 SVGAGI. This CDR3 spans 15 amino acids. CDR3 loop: CASTRSTGGGYEQYF. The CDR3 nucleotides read TGTGCCAGCACCCGGTCGACAGGGGGAGGGTACGAGCAGTACTTC.

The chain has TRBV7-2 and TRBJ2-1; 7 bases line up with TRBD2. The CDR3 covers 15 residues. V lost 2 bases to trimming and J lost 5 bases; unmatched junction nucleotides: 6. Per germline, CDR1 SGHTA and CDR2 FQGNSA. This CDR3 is CASSLRAGVNNEQFF. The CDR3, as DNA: TGTGCCAGCAGCTTACGTGCGGGGGTTAACAATGAGCAGTTCTTC.

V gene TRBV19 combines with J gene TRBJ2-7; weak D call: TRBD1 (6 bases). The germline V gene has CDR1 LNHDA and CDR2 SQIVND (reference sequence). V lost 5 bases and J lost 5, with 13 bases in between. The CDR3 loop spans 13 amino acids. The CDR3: CASSPGDNHEQYF. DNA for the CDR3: TGTGCCAGTAGTCCAGGGGACAACCACGAGCAGTACTTC.

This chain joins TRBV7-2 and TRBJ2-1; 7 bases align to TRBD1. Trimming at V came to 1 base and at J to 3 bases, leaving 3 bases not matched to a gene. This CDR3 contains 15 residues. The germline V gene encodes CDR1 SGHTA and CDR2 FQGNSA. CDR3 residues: CASSLDRGHYNEQFF. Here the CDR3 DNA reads TGTGCCAGCAGCTTAGACAGGGGCCACTACAATGAGCAGTTCTTC.

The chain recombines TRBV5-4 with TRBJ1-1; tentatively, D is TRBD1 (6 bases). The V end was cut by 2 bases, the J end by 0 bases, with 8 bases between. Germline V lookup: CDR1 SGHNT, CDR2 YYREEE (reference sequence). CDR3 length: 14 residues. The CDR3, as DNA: TGTGCCAGCAGCTTTGGGGGCTTGAACACTGAAGCTTTCTTT. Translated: CASSFGGLNTEAFF. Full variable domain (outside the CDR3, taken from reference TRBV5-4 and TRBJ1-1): ETGVTQSPTHLIKTRGQQVTLRCSSQSGHNTVSWYQQALGQGPQFIFQYYREEENGRGNFPPRFSGLQFPNYSSELNVNALELDDSALYLCASSFGGLNTEAFFGQGTRLTVV.

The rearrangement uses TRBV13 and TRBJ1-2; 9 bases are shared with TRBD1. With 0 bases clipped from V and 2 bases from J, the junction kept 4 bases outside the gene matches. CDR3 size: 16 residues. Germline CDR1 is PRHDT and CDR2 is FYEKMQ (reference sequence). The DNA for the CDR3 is TGTGCCAGCAGCTTAGGCCAGGACAGGGGAAACTATGGCTACACCTTC. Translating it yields CASSLGQDRGNYGYTF.

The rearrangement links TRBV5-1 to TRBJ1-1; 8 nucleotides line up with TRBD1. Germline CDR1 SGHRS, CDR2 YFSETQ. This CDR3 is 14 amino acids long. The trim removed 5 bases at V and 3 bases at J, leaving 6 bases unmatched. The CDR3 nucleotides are TGCGCCAGCAGGACAGGGGACGTAGACACTGAAGCTTTCTTT. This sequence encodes CASRTGDVDTEAFF.

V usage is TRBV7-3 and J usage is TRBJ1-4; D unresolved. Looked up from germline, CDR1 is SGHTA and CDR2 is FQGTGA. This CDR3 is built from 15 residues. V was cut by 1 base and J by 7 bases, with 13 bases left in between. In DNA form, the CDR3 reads TGTGCCAGCAGCTTAAGTGGCGGTGAAGGTGAAAAACTGTTTTTT. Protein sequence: CASSLSGGEGEKLFF. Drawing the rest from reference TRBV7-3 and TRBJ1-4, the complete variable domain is GAGVSQTPSNKVTEKGKYVELRCDPISGHTALYWYRQSLGQGPEFLIYFQGTGAADDSGLPNDRFFAVRPEGSVSTLKIQRTERGDSAVYLCASSLSGGEGEKLFFGSGTQLSVL.

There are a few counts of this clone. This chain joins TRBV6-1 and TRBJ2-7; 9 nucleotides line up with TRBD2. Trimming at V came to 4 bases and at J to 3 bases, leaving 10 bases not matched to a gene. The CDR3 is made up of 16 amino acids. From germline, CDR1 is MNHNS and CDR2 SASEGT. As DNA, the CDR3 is TGTGCCAGCAGTGGGGGGACTAGCAACTTTCTCTACGAGCAGTACTTC. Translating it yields CASSGGTSNFLYEQYF.